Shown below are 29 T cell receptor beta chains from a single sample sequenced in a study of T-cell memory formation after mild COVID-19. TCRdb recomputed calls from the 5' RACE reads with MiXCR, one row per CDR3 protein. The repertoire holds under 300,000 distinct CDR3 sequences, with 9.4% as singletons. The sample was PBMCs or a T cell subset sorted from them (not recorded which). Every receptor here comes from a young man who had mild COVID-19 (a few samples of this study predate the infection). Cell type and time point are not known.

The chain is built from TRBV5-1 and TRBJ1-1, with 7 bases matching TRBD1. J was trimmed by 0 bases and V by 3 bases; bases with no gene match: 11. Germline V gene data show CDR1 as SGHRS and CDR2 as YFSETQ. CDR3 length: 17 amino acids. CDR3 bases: TGCGCCAGCAGCTGGGAAGGGGACAGAAGCTTGAACACTGAAGCTTTCTTT. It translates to CASSWEGDRSLNTEAFF.

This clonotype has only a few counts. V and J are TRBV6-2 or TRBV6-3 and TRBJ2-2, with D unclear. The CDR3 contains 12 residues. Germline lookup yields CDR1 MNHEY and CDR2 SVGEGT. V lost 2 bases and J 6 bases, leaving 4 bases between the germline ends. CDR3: CASSYPPGELFF. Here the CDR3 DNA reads TGTGCCAGCAGTTACCCCCCCGGGGAGCTGTTTTTT.

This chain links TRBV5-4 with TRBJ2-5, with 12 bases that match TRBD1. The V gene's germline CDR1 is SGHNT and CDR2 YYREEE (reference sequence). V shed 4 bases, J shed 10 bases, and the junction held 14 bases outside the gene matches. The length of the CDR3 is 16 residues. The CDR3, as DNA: TGTGCCAGCAGCACCCTAGGGGGGACAGGGGGCCATGGCCAGTACTTC. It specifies CASSTLGGTGGHGQYF.

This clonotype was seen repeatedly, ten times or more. Written as DNA, the CDR3 is TGTGCCAGCAGCACCGGGACTAGCGGGGGGAATGAGCAGTTCTTC. Translating gives CASSTGTSGGNEQFF. The V call is TRBV5-6, the J call TRBJ2-1; 15 nucleotides align to TRBD2. CDR3 size: 15 residues. CDR1 is SGHDT and CDR2 is YYEEEE in the germline V gene. The ends lost 4 bases at V and 7 bases at J; junction bases unmatched: 3.

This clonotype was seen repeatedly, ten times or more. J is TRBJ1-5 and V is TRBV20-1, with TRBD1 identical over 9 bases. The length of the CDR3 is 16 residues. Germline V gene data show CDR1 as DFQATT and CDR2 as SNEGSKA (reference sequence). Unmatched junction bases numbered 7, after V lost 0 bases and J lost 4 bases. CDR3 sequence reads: CSARDWGQGLNQPQHF. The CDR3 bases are TGCAGTGCTAGAGACTGGGGACAGGGACTGAATCAGCCCCAGCATTTT.

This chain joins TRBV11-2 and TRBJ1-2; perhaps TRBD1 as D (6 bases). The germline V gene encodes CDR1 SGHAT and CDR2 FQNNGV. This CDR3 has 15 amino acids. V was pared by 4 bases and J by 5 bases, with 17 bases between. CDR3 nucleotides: TGTGCCAGCAGCTATGGGACGGGGGGGCAGTATGGCTACACCTTC. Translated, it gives CASSYGTGGQYGYTF.

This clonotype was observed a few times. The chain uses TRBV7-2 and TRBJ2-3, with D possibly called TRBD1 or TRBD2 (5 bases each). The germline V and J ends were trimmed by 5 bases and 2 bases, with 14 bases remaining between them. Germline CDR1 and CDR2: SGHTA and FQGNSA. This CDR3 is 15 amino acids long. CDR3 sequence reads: CASSRGAGVTDTQYF. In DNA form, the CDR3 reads TGTGCCAGCAGCCGAGGGGCAGGCGTCACAGATACGCAGTATTTT.

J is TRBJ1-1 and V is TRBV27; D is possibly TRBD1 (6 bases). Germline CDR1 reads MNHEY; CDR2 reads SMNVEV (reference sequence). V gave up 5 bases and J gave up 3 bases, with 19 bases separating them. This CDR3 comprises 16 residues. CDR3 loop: CASSKLGQKEDTEAFF. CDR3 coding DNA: TGTGCCAGCAGTAAGCTGGGACAAAAGGAGGACACTGAAGCTTTCTTT.

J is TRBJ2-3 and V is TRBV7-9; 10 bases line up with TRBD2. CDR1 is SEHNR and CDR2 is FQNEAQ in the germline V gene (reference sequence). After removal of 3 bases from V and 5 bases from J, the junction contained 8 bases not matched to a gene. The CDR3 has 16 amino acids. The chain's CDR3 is CASSFRVAGGGDTQYF. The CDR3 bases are TGTGCCAGCAGCTTTCGAGTAGCGGGGGGCGGAGATACGCAGTATTTT.

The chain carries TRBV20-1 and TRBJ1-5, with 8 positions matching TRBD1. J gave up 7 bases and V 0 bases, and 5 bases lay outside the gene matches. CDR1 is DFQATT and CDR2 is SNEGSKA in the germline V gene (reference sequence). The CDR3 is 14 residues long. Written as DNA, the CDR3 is TGCAGTGCTAGAGATCAAACAGGGGGACAGCCCCAGCATTTT. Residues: CSARDQTGGQPQHF.

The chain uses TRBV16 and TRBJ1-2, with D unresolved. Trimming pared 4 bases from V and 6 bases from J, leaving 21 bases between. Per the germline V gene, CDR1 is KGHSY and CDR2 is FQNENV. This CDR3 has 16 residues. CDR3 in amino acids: CASSPSFQVELNGYTF. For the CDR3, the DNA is TGTGCCAGCAGCCCGTCCTTTCAGGTTGAATTAAATGGCTACACCTTC.

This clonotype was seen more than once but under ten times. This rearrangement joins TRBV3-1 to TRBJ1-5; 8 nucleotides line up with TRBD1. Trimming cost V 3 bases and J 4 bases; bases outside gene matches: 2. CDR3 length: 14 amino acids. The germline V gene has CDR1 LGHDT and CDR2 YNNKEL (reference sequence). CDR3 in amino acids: CASSHGQGNQPQHF. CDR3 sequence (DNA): TGTGCCAGCAGCCACGGACAGGGAAATCAGCCCCAGCATTTT.

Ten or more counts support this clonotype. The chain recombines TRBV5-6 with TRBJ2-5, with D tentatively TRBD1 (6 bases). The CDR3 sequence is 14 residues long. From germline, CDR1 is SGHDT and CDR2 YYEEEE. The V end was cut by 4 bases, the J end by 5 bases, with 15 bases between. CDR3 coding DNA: TGTGCCAGCAGCCGATGGGGGCGTTTGGAGACCCAGTACTTC. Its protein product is CASSRWGRLETQYF.

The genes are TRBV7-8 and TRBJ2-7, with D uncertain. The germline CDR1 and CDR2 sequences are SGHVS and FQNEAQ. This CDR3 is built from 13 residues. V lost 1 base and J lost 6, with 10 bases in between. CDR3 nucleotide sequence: TGTGCCAGCAGCTTAGTTCTAGTCGGCGAGCAGTACGTC. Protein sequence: CASSLVLVGEQYV.

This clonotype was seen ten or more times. In DNA form, the CDR3 reads TGTGCCAGCAGCTCCAGGGGAGCCAAAAACATTCAGTACTTC. It encodes CASSSRGAKNIQYF. J is TRBJ2-4 and V is TRBV28; D might be TRBD1 (6 bases). The CDR3 totals 14 residues. The V gene lost 6 bases and the J gene lost 0 bases, with 9 bases spanning the gap. Germline V gives CDR1 MDHEN, CDR2 SYDVKM.

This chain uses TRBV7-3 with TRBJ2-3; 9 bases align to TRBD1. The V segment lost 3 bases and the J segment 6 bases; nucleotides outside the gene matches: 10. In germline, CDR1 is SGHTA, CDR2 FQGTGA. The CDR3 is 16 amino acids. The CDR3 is CASSFSGTGPSDTQYF. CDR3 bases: TGTGCCAGCAGCTTTAGTGGGACAGGGCCTTCCGATACGCAGTATTTT.

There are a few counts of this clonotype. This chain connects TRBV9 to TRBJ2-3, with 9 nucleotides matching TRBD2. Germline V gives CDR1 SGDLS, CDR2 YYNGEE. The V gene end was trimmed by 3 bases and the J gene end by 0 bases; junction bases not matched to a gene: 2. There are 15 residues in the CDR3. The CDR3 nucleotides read TGTGCCAGCAGCGGTAGCGGGGGAAGCACAGATACGCAGTATTTT. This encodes CASSGSGGSTDTQYF.

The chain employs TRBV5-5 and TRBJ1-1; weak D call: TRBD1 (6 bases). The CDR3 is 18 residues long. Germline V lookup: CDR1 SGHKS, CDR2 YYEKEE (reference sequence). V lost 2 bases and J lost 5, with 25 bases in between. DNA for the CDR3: TGTGCCAGCAGCTTCGACACTTCGGGGGACACCGGAGGTACTGAAGCTTTCTTT. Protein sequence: CASSFDTSGDTGGTEAFF.

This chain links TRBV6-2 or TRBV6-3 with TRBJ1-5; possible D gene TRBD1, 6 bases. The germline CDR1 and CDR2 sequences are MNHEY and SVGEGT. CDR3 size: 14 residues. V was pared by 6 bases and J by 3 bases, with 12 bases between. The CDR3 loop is CASRPRGYNQPQHF. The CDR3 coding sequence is TGTGCCAGCAGGCCCAGGGGATACAATCAGCCCCAGCATTTT.

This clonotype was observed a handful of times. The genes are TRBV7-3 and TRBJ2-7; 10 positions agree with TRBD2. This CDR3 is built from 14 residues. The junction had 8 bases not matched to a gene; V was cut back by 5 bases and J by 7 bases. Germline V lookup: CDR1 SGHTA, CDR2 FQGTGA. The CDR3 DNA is TGTGCCAGCAGCGCAAGCGGGGGGGCGAATGAGCAGTACTTC. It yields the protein CASSASGGANEQYF.

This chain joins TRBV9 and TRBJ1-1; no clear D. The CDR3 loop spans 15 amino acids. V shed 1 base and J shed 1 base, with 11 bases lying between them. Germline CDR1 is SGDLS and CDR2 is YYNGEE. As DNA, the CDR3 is TGTGCCAGCAGCGTATTGGAAGGTAAGAACACTGAAGCTTTCTTT. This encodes CASSVLEGKNTEAFF.

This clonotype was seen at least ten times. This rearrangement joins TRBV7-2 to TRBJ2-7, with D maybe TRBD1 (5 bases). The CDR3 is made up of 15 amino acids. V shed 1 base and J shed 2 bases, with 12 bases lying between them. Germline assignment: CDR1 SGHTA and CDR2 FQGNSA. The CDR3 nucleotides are TGTGCCAGCAGCTTAGGTTCAGGGAAGGCCTACGAGCAGTACTTC. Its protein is CASSLGSGKAYEQYF.

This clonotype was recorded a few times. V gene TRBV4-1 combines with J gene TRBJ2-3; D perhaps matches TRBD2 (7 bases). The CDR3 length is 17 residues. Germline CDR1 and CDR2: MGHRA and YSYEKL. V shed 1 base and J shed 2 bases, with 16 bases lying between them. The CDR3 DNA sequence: TGCGCCAGCAGCCAAGCCCCCGGGGGGCTGGACACAGATACGCAGTATTTT. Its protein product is CASSQAPGGLDTDTQYF.

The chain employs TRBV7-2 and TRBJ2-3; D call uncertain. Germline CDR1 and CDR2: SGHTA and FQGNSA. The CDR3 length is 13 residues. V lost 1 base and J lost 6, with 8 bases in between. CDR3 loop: CASSLVPVDTQYF. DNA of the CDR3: TGTGCCAGCAGCTTAGTACCGGTGGATACGCAGTATTTT.

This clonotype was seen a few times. CDR3 loop: CASSLALGSGNQPQHF. The CDR3 nucleotides read TGTGCCAGCAGTTTAGCGCTGGGGTCCGGCAATCAGCCCCAGCATTTT. The chain joins TRBV12-3 or TRBV12-4 to TRBJ1-5; no clear D gene. The CDR3 is made up of 16 amino acids. The V end was cut by 0 bases, the J end by 2 bases, with 11 bases between.

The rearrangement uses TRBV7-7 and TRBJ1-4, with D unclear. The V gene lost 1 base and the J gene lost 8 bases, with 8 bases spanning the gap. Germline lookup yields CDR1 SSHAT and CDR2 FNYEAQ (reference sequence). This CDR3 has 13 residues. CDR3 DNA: TGTGCCAGCAGCTTAGGGGTTGGGGAAAAACTGTTTTTT. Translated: CASSLGVGEKLFF.

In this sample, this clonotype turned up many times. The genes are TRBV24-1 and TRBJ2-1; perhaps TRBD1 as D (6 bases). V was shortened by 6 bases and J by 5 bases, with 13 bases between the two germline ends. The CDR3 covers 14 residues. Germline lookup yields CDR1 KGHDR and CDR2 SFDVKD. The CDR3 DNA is TGTGCCACCAGTTTAGACAGGATGGACAATGAGCAGTTCTTC. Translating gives CATSLDRMDNEQFF.

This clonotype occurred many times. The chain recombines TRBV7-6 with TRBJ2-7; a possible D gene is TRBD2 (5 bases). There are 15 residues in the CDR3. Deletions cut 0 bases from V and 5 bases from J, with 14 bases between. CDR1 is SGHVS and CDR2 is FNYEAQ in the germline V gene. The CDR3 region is CASSLAAGVFDEQYF. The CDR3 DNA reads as TGTGCCAGCAGCTTAGCGGCCGGGGTTTTCGACGAGCAGTACTTC.

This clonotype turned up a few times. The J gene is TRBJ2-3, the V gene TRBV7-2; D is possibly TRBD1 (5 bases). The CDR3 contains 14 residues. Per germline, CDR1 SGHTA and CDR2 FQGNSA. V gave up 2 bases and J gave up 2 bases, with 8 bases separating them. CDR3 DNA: TGTGCCAGCAGCTTATTACAGGCCACAGATACGCAGTATTTT. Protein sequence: CASSLLQATDTQYF.